Detailed here is one T cell receptor (beta chain). Its specificity is unknown. This entry belongs to a study of vaccination effects on CD4 cells after COVID-19. Whole-study context: Participants were vaccinated with two doses of either the BNT162b2 or mRNA-1273 vaccine.

Before sequencing took place, the ViraFEST assay used viral peptide pools to expand antigen-specific CD4+ T cells. It was after around 10 days of culture that CD4+ T cells were isolated. Negative nucleocapsid antibody tests before and after vaccination confirmed no previous SARS-CoV-2 infection. Approximately 1.9 million PBMC per well were cultured with 9 to 10 IU/ml IL-2 and roughly 9.9 ug/ml peptides. Some clones are missing from TCRdb's copy, which holds only in-frame ones; the method was immunoSEQ multiplex PCR. The sample includes fewer than 30,000 clones, 72% of them seen just once. Study-wide findings and caveats: Few convalescent patients were studied, and early post-infection samples were lacking.

Unmatched junction bases numbered 5, after V lost 7 bases and J lost 1 base. The CDR3 has 15 amino acids. Germline lookup yields CDR1 MNHEY and CDR2 SVGAGI. Specimen: CD4+ T cells from PBMCs cultured with SARS-CoV-2 spike peptides, collected before COVID-19 vaccination. This rearrangement joins TRBV6-5 to TRBJ2-1; 9 positions agree with TRBD2. The clonotype originates from a human donor who received a COVID-19 vaccine. CDR3 protein: CASILLAGSYNEQFF. In DNA form, the CDR3 reads TGTGCCAGCATCCTCCTAGCGGGGTCCTACAATGAGCAGTTCTTC.